This T cell receptor beta chain stems from a study of Ad26.COV2.S vaccination and SARS-CoV-2 variants. The study's findings and limits: Recipients of vaccine and of placebo showed similar breadth of their non-spike TCR repertoires. Spike-specific TCR breadth was greater after Ad26.COV2.S than placebo.

Sequenced by immunoSEQ multiplex PCR; TCRdb stores in-frame clones only, minus some. The sample lists around 94,000 clones, around 80% occurring once. This clone was detected once. The target antigen is unknown. The germline V gene encodes CDR1 MNHEY and CDR2 SMNVEV (reference sequence). V was cut by 2 bases and J by 0 bases, with 8 bases left in between. There are 14 residues in the CDR3. Sequenced material: peripheral blood, taken after recovery from COVID-19. This sequence joins TRBV27 and TRBJ2-7; no clear D gene. The receptor's source is a human donor who had recovered from COVID-19. The CDR3: CASSLRWNSYEQYF. The CDR3 DNA is TGTGCCAGCAGTTTAAGGTGGAACTCCTACGAGCAGTACTTC.